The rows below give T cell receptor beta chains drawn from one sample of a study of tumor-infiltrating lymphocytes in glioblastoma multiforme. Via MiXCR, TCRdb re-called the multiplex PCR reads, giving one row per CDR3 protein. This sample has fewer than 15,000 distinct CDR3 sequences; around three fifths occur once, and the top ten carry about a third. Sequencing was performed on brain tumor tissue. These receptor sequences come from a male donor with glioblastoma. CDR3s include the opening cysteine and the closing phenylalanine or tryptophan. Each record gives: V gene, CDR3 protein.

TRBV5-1,CASSPGGTTNNEQFF
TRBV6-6,CASSPRGGKSTVELFF
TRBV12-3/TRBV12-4,CASSLRRRNTEAFF
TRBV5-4,CASREAGSSYNEQSF
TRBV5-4,CAGTFSGKARTGGLFF
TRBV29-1,CSAVGDKGFYKQYF
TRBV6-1,CVSSGIAGGTGDEQYF
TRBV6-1,CVGSEAWTGRESDTQYF
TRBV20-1,CSALTGLANEQFF
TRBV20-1,CSANLRTSRLPGQYF
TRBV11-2,CASSSGLAGGSEQFF
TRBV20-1,CSAIRGLICNEHFF
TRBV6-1,CASGDTLPWETQYF
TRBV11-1,CASSLVGGPLFNTQYF
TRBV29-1,CSVESGYNEQFF
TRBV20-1,CSASGLGSTSYEQYF
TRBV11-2,CASSLDRQQYQPQHF
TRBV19,CASSMQPGQGYEQYF
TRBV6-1,CASRSAENTREPFF
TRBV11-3,CASSGTGPNVLTF
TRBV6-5,CASSYGRFADTGELFF
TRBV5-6,CASSPVSGGSYNEQFF
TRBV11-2,CASRDGTSGSGDTQYF
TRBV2,CASSVSLFNQLQHF
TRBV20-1,CSVRGRGSVKSHLHF
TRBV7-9,CASSLDRLNTEAFF
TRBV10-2,CASSDLLSSGSNEQFF
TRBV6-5,CASSQDAVLDEQFF
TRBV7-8,CASRFRRLVDTGELFF
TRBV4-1,CASSQGGQPQHF
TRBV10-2,CASSSGAGAGTGELFF
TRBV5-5,CASSLAASTVGSTEAFF
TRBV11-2,CASSYGIANEQFF
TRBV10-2,CASSARYQETQYF
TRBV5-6,CANNIYGPPAPNEQFF
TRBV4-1,CANQNLESRVSPLHF
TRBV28,CASSLSRGTISNNEQFF
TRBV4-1,CASSQEGKPFDEQFF
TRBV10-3,CAISESTGTGPLHF